These 19 T cell receptor beta chains share one sample of origin, sequenced in a study of CD8+ T cells in alopecia areata (dated by TCRdb to the late 2010s). The protocol used for the library was the immunoSEQ multiplex PCR assay. For TCR sequencing, RNA was extracted from every sample and reverse transcribed into cDNA to serve as template. TCRdb provides this immuneACCESS table in a form limited to in-frame rearrangements. Some clones are lacking; in checked studies, under half of them reflect an unresolved V gene, and why the rest are absent is not known. This sample holds fewer than 250,000 clones; roughly three fifths were observed only once. Approximately 1.3% of the sample belongs to the ten largest clones. What this sample's treatment or condition label stands for: oral pan-JAK inhibitor, 5-10 mg twice daily. The starting material was CD4+ T cells sorted from blood, obtained at approximately week 50, from a patient treated with tofacitinib. These receptors all stem from a human donor with alopecia areata.

The rearrangement uses TRBV30 and TRBJ1-2; weak D call: TRBD1 (5 bases). Per the germline V gene, CDR1 is GTSNPN and CDR2 is SVGIG (reference sequence). V lost 4 bases and J 2 bases, leaving 14 bases between the germline ends. The CDR3 is made up of 14 amino acids. CDR3 coding DNA: TGTGCCTGGAACAAAGGTGGGGGGAACTATGGCTACACCTTC. Its protein is CAWNKGGGNYGYTF.

The chain links TRBV29-1 to TRBJ2-1, with D perhaps matching TRBD2 (7 bases). V dropped 5 bases and J dropped 8 bases, with 19 bases sitting between them. The CDR3 sequence is 14 residues long. Germline values: CDR1 SQVTM, CDR2 ANQGSEA. DNA of the CDR3: TGCAGCGTTAGGGGGACTACCTCAAGGGATGAGCAGTTCTTC. It codes for CSVRGTTSRDEQFF.

This chain connects TRBV7-2 to TRBJ2-7; 11 bases are a match to TRBD2. Germline V gene data show CDR1 as SGHTA and CDR2 as FQGNSA. The V segment lost 7 bases and the J segment 1 base; nucleotides outside the gene matches: 6. The CDR3 sequence is 15 residues long. For the CDR3, the DNA is TGTGCCAGCACCTATAGCGGGGGGGTGTCCTACGAGCAGTACTTC. Translating gives CASTYSGGVSYEQYF.

The rearrangement uses TRBV4-3 and TRBJ2-1; D is possibly TRBD2 (6 bases). CDR3 length: 16 residues. Germline CDR1 reads LGHNA; CDR2 reads YSLEER. Trimming shortened V by 0 bases and J by 3 bases, and 12 bases separated the two germline ends. This chain's CDR3 is CASSQDPGLNYNEQFF. In DNA form, the CDR3 reads TGCGCCAGCAGCCAAGACCCGGGACTTAACTACAATGAGCAGTTCTTC.

This chain joins TRBV5-1 and TRBJ2-3; D is undetermined. The germline V and J ends were trimmed by 3 bases and 7 bases, with 9 bases remaining between them. Germline values: CDR1 SGHRS, CDR2 YFSETQ. This CDR3 is 12 amino acids long. Written as DNA, the CDR3 is TGCGCCAGCAGCTCGGATACGAATACGCAGTATTTT. Amino acid sequence: CASSSDTNTQYF.

The chain joins TRBV2 to TRBJ2-7; 9 bases fit TRBD1. Looked up from germline, CDR1 is SNHLY and CDR2 is FYNNEI. The CDR3 loop spans 12 amino acids. Losses at the gene ends were 8 bases for V and 4 bases for J; bases not matched to a gene: 3. DNA for the CDR3: TGTGCCAGCGGACAGGGGAAGTACGAGCAGTACTTC. Translated, it gives CASGQGKYEQYF.

J is TRBJ1-2 and V is TRBV29-1, with unresolved D. Germline assignment: CDR1 SQVTM and CDR2 ANQGSEA. The CDR3 is 14 residues long. V lost 4 bases, J lost 6 bases, and 18 bases lay in between. CDR3 DNA sequence: TGCAGCGTTGTCCCAGGCAGTCTGACGGATGGCTACACCTTC. This gives the protein CSVVPGSLTDGYTF.

In this sample, this clone turned up a few times. The V gene is TRBV23-1, the J gene TRBJ1-4, with 8 positions matching TRBD1. TRBV23-1 is flagged as an ORF with uncertain function. The CDR3 runs to 16 residues. V lost 2 bases to trimming and J lost 4 bases; unmatched junction nucleotides: 6. CDR3: CASSQPRTGNNEKLFF. CDR3 in DNA: TGCGCCAGCAGTCAACCGAGGACAGGGAATAATGAAAAACTGTTTTTT.

The chain is built from TRBV25-1 and TRBJ1-1; the D is unclear. The CDR3 runs 15 residues. Deletions cut 1 base from V and 0 bases from J, with 9 bases between. Germline V CDR1 and CDR2: MGHDK, SYGVNS. CDR3 DNA: TGTGCCAGCAGTGAATCTTCCAGGTTGAACACTGAAGCTTTCTTT. Translating it yields CASSESSRLNTEAFF.

This clone was seen more than once but under ten times. J is TRBJ1-1 and V is TRBV5-5; TRBD1 aligns across 7 bases. The germline gives CDR1 SGHKS, CDR2 YYEKEE (reference sequence). The trim removed 4 bases at V and 1 base at J, leaving 4 bases unmatched. CDR3 length equals 14 residues. CDR3 protein: CASSLTGSNTEAFF. The CDR3 region has the DNA TGTGCCAGCAGCCTGACAGGGTCGAACACTGAAGCTTTCTTT.

The J gene is TRBJ2-5, the V gene TRBV29-1, with D perhaps TRBD1 or TRBD2 (6 bases each). Germline V gives CDR1 SQVTM, CDR2 ANQGSEA. The CDR3 runs 14 residues. Trimming pared 6 bases from V and 1 base from J, leaving 15 bases between. The DNA for the CDR3 is TGCAGCGTCAAGGGAGGACAGACCCAAGAGACCCAGTACTTC. Amino acids: CSVKGGQTQETQYF.

This clone is a singleton in its sample. The chain recombines TRBV7-2 with TRBJ2-7, with 7 bases matching TRBD1. The ends lost 1 base at V and 2 bases at J; junction bases unmatched: 2. The germline V gene has CDR1 SGHTA and CDR2 FQGNSA. The length of the CDR3 is 14 residues. In DNA, the CDR3 is TGTGCCAGCAGCTTAGTCGACAGGGCCTACGAGCAGTACTTC. Its translation: CASSLVDRAYEQYF.

The chain links TRBV11-2 to TRBJ2-3, with D tentatively TRBD2 (5 bases). CDR1 and CDR2 (germline): SGHAT, FQNNGV. The CDR3 sequence is 12 residues long. Trimming left V 2 bases short and J 11 bases short, with 11 bases between. CDR3 bases: TGTGCCAGCAGCTTAAGATCGGGGTTGCAGTATTTT. It translates to CASSLRSGLQYF.

The V and J genes are TRBV29-1 and TRBJ1-2, with a weak D call TRBD1 (5 bases). CDR1 and CDR2 from the germline V gene are SQVTM and ANQGSEA. The V gene lost 6 bases and the J gene lost 0 bases, with 8 bases spanning the gap. The CDR3 length is 12 residues. CDR3 bases: TGCAGCGTGACAGCTTCTAACTATGGCTACACCTTC. The encoded protein is CSVTASNYGYTF.

This clone was seen more than once but under ten times. The chain employs TRBV30 and TRBJ2-3; TRBD2 is a possible D gene (7 bases). The CDR3 has 13 residues. The ends were cut back, 4 bases at V and 13 bases at J, with 21 bases in the middle. Germline values: CDR1 GTSNPN, CDR2 SVGIG (reference sequence). This CDR3 is CAWKWAGASSEYF. The CDR3 bases are TGTGCCTGGAAGTGGGCGGGGGCCTCCTCTGAGTATTTT.

This clone turned up a few times. The chain couples TRBV29-1 to TRBJ2-5; D is undetermined. The V and J ends lost 6 bases and 5 bases respectively, with 10 bases between them. The germline gives CDR1 SQVTM, CDR2 ANQGSEA. The CDR3 spans 11 residues. The CDR3 DNA sequence: TGCAGCGTGGTAGTCAGGGAGACCCAGTACTTC. This encodes CSVVVRETQYF.

The chain combines TRBV15 with TRBJ1-2; 9 nucleotides agree with TRBD1. J gave up 1 base and V 5 bases, and 5 bases lay outside the gene matches. CDR3 length: 15 amino acids. The germline V gene encodes CDR1 LNHNV and CDR2 YYDKDF (reference sequence). CDR3: CATSVGTGLNYGYTF. The DNA for the CDR3 is TGTGCCACCAGCGTCGGGACAGGGCTTAACTATGGCTACACCTTC.

The chain couples TRBV5-6 to TRBJ2-7; D is unresolved. This CDR3 contains 14 residues. Trimming stripped 0 bases from V and 0 bases from J, with 7 bases between. Germline V gene sequence: CDR1 SGHDT, CDR2 YYEEEE. For the CDR3, the DNA is TGTGCCAGCAGCTTGGGCCGACCCTCCTACGAGCAGTACTTC. Protein product: CASSLGRPSYEQYF.

In this sample, this clone turned up a few times. This sequence joins TRBV5-4 and TRBJ2-6; D unresolved. CDR3 size: 14 residues. Trimming removed 3 bases at V and 0 bases at J, with 4 bases between. Looked up from germline, CDR1 is SGHNT and CDR2 is YYREEE (reference sequence). The CDR3 loop reads CASSWDSGANVLTF. In DNA, the CDR3 is TGTGCCAGCAGCTGGGACTCTGGGGCCAACGTCCTGACTTTC.